The sequence of this T cell receptor beta chain was determined in a study of blood T cell repertoires in COVID-19. Study-wide background: There were acute and convalescent COVID-19 samples, and they came from the United States, Italy and Spain. PBMCs, B-cell-depleted T cells, or T cells were the source of the cDNA or gDNA that made up the material.

The CDR3 runs 15 residues. The V and J ends lost 5 bases and 3 bases, in that order; junction bases with no gene match: 7. Per germline, CDR1 MNHEY and CDR2 SVGAGI. Authors' data handling: For nucleated cells, counts were estimated from reference gene primer amplification. Profiling relied on immunoSEQ multiplex PCR, and the TCRdb table lists in-frame clones only, not all of them. The V and J calls and clone size were taken over from that table, and D and trimming were inferred from the DNA. The sample consists of approximately 36,000 clones, approximately 75% of them appearing once. The TCR comes from a human donor in a cohort sampled during active or convalescent COVID-19. The donor label of this sample is uncertain. The chain employs TRBV6-5 and TRBJ1-5; 7 nucleotides agree with TRBD1. What was sequenced was peripheral blood. The CDR3 loop reads CASSLHTGDNQPQHF. The DNA for the CDR3 is TGTGCCAGCAGTCTTCATACAGGGGACAATCAGCCCCAGCATTTT.